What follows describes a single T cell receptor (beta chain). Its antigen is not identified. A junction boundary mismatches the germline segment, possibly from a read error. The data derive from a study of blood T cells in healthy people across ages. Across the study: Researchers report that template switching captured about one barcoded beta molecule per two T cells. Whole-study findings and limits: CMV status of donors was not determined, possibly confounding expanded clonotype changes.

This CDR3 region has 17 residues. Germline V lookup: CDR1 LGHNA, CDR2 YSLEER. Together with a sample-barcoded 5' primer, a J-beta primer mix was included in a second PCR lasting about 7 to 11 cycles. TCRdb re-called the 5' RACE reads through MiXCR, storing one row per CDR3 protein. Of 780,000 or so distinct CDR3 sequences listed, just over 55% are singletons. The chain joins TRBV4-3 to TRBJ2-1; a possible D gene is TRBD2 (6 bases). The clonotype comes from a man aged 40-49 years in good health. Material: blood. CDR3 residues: CANSQAFGSLEVNEQFF. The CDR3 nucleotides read TGCGCCAACAGCCAAGCGTTCGGGAGTCTCGAGGTCAATGAGCAGTTCTTC.